These 26 T cell receptor beta chains originate from one sample sequenced in a study of blood T cell repertoires in COVID-19. Using immunoSEQ multiplex PCR, the repertoire was profiled, and TCRdb retains in-frame clones only, with some absent. The repertoire has about 180,000 clones, around 90% of them found once; the top ten carry around 1.6%. Input material: peripheral blood. All receptors derive from a woman aged 45 to 65 with acute or convalescent COVID-19.

J is TRBJ2-7 and V is TRBV5-8; tentative D call: TRBD2 (5 bases). The CDR3 has 15 amino acids. The ends were cut back, 3 bases at V and 3 bases at J, with 16 bases in the middle. CDR1 is SGHTS and CDR2 is YDEGEE in the germline V gene. CDR3: CASSSGVEAFYEQYF. The CDR3 DNA follows: TGTGCCAGCAGCTCCGGGGTTGAGGCTTTCTACGAGCAGTACTTC. Full variable domain (rest looked up from reference TRBV5-8 and TRBJ2-7): EAGVTQSPTHLIKTRGQQATLRCSPISGHTSVYWYQQALGLGLQFLLWYDEGEERNRGNFPPRFSGRQFPNYSSELNVNALELEDSALYLCASSSGVEAFYEQYFGPGTRLTVT.

This chain connects TRBV19 to TRBJ1-5; tentatively, D is TRBD1 (5 bases). The germline CDR1 and CDR2 sequences are LNHDA and SQIVND (reference sequence). V lost 4 bases and J lost 6, with 19 bases in between. The CDR3 runs 16 residues. CDR3 residues: CASSTPGPTGGQPQHF. CDR3 in DNA: TGTGCCAGTAGTACCCCGGGACCCACCGGGGGTCAGCCCCAGCATTTT.

The chain has TRBV4-1 and TRBJ2-3; 7 positions agree with TRBD1. CDR1 and CDR2 from the germline V gene are MGHRA and YSYEKL. With V trimmed by 6 bases and J by 6 bases, 15 bases remained unmatched. The CDR3 has 16 residues. The DNA for the CDR3 is TGCGCCAGCAGACCCGACAGGGACCGTCCTTGGGATACGCAGTATTTT. This codes for CASRPDRDRPWDTQYF.

This sequence joins TRBV5-6 and TRBJ1-6; D not certain. Between the trimmed V and J ends, which lost 0 bases and 0 bases, there was a span of 4 bases. The CDR3 consists of 15 residues. Germline V gene data show CDR1 as SGHDT and CDR2 as YYEEEE. The CDR3 DNA reads TGTGCCAGCAGCTTGGTTAGCTCCTATAATTCACCCCTCCACTTT. Translation gives CASSLVSSYNSPLHF.

V gene TRBV29-1 combines with J gene TRBJ2-7; 9 bases line up with TRBD1. Germline V gene lookup returns CDR1 SQVTM and CDR2 ANQGSEA. The ends lost 4 bases at V and 6 bases at J; junction bases unmatched: 13. The CDR3 runs 15 residues. The CDR3 bases are TGCAGCGTTGGAAGTACGTGGGACAGGGTCTCCGAGCAGTACTTC. Its translation: CSVGSTWDRVSEQYF.

This clone was counted once. The CDR3 loop reads CASSPWLAGVGELFF. Written as DNA, the CDR3 is TGTGCCAGCAGCCCCTGGCTAGCGGGAGTCGGGGAGCTGTTTTTT. The chain employs TRBV7-9 and TRBJ2-2, with TRBD2 matching 10 bases. The CDR3 covers 15 residues. J gave up 7 bases and V 5 bases, and 7 bases lay outside the gene matches. Per germline, CDR1 SEHNR and CDR2 FQNEAQ (reference sequence).

A single count supports this clone. This chain links TRBV9 with TRBJ1-4; TRBD1 might be the D (5 bases). V gave up 0 bases and J gave up 6 bases, with 15 bases separating them. The germline V gene encodes CDR1 SGDLS and CDR2 YYNGEE. CDR3 size: 16 residues. CDR3: CASSVDNGRAYEKLFF. CDR3 bases: TGTGCCAGCAGCGTAGACAACGGCAGGGCATATGAAAAACTGTTTTTT.

The chain uses TRBV6-5 and TRBJ1-2; TRBD1 matches at 9 bases. Germline CDR1 MNHEY, CDR2 SVGAGI. The CDR3 length is 14 residues. V was pared by 4 bases and J by 8 bases, with 8 bases of the junction left unmatched. CDR3 amino acids: CASSSQQGAGGYTF. The DNA of the CDR3 is TGTGCCAGCAGTTCTCAACAGGGGGCGGGAGGCTACACCTTC.

The rearrangement joins TRBV11-2 to TRBJ2-7; TRBD1 aligns across 8 bases. V trimming: 2 bases; J trimming: 6 bases; junction bases outside the gene matches: 9. From germline, CDR1 is SGHAT and CDR2 FQNNGV. The CDR3 spans 15 residues. This CDR3 reads CASSLRQGMGGEQYF. In DNA form, the CDR3 reads TGTGCCAGCAGCTTACGACAGGGGATGGGAGGCGAGCAGTACTTC.

This chain joins TRBV5-4 and TRBJ1-2; tentative D call: TRBD1 (5 bases). Germline V CDR1 and CDR2: SGHNT, YYREEE (reference sequence). CDR3 length: 14 residues. V was pared by 0 bases and J by 2 bases, with 8 bases between. CDR3: CASSLGGVNYGYTF. CDR3 coding DNA: TGTGCCAGCAGCTTGGGGGGGGTAAACTATGGCTACACCTTC.

J is TRBJ1-1 and V is TRBV7-2; possibly TRBD1 for D (5 bases). The V end was cut by 3 bases, the J end by 8 bases, with 13 bases between. Germline values: CDR1 SGHTA, CDR2 FQGNSA. The CDR3 covers 13 residues. CDR3 coding DNA: TGTGCCAGCAGCTTTTCCTTTCACAGGGAAGCTTTCTTT. Its protein is CASSFSFHREAFF.

There are a few counts of this clone. The V and J genes are TRBV4-3 and TRBJ2-7, with D perhaps TRBD1 (6 bases). The CDR3 sequence is 15 residues long. V shed 0 bases and J shed 3 bases, with 12 bases lying between them. The germline CDR1 and CDR2 sequences are LGHNA and YSLEER. The CDR3 DNA follows: TGCGCCAGCAGCCAAGATACTGCAGGGGTCTACGAGCAGTACTTC. It is translated as CASSQDTAGVYEQYF.

The chain is built from TRBV6-2 or TRBV6-3 and TRBJ2-2; the D gene is possibly TRBD2 (6 bases). This CDR3 is built from 14 residues. CDR1 MNHEY and CDR2 SVGEGT come from the germline V gene. The ends were cut back, 0 bases at V and 8 bases at J, with 10 bases in the middle. The CDR3 reads CASSYSGTGGELFF. The CDR3, as DNA: TGTGCCAGCAGTTACTCCGGGACTGGGGGGGAGCTGTTTTTT.

The chain combines TRBV6-5 with TRBJ1-6; D remains ambiguous. Germline V gene data show CDR1 as MNHEY and CDR2 as SVGAGI. Trimming shortened V by 2 bases and J by 10 bases, and 12 bases separated the two germline ends. This CDR3 has 14 residues. CDR3 amino acids: CASSYEPTGSPLHF. The CDR3 DNA sequence: TGTGCCAGCAGTTACGAGCCGACGGGGTCACCCCTCCACTTT.

This clone appeared a few times. This chain joins TRBV11-3 and TRBJ2-5; TRBD1 aligns across 8 bases. CDR1 and CDR2 from the germline V gene are SGHNT and YENEEA. The V gene end was trimmed by 4 bases and the J gene end by 2 bases; junction bases not matched to a gene: 3. CDR3 length: 14 amino acids. The CDR3 DNA follows: TGTGCCAGCAGCTCCCGGGACAGGCAAGAGACCCAGTACTTC. It codes for CASSSRDRQETQYF.

CDR3 region: CASRGTSGGTHEQYF. The CDR3 nucleotides are TGTGCCAGCAGGGGGACTAGCGGGGGGACACACGAGCAGTACTTC. This sequence joins TRBV6-6 and TRBJ2-7, with 15 bases identical to TRBD2. The CDR3 has 15 residues. CDR1 and CDR2 (germline): MNHNY, SVGAGI (reference sequence). V trimming: 6 bases; J trimming: 5 bases; junction bases outside the gene matches: 5.

The chain links TRBV2 to TRBJ1-2, with 12 bases matching TRBD1. V trimming: 6 bases; J trimming: 6 bases; junction bases outside the gene matches: 8. The germline gives CDR1 SNHLY, CDR2 FYNNEI. This CDR3 spans 15 amino acids. In DNA, the CDR3 is TGTGCCAGCAGCTACCGGGACAGGGGGCTCGATGGCTACACCTTC. It specifies CASSYRDRGLDGYTF.

The chain joins TRBV29-1 to TRBJ1-3; D uncertain. Germline CDR1 SQVTM, CDR2 ANQGSEA. Trimming took off 6 bases at V and 3 bases at J, with 6 bases between the two ends. This CDR3 has 11 amino acids. CDR3 residues: CSVGLGNTIYF. In nucleotides, the CDR3 is TGCAGCGTCGGACTTGGAAACACCATATATTTT.

V and J are TRBV25-1 and TRBJ1-4; a possible D gene is TRBD1 (6 bases). The CDR3 length is 16 residues. V shed 3 bases and J shed 1 base, with 12 bases lying between them. Germline V gives CDR1 MGHDK, CDR2 SYGVNS. CDR3 region: CASSDPRTETNEKLFF. The CDR3 DNA reads TGTGCCAGCAGTGATCCTCGGACAGAAACTAATGAAAAACTGTTTTTT.

This chain links TRBV4-2 with TRBJ1-2; D perhaps matches TRBD1 (5 bases). Looked up from germline, CDR1 is LGHNA and CDR2 is YNFKEQ. Trimming took off 4 bases at V and 1 base at J, with 13 bases between the two ends. The CDR3 loop spans 15 amino acids. For the CDR3, the DNA is TGTGCCAGCAGCCCTCTCGCGGGGCGTAACTATGGCTACACCTTC. Its protein is CASSPLAGRNYGYTF.

The rearrangement uses TRBV27 and TRBJ2-7; 8 bases are shared with TRBD1. CDR3 length: 12 residues. Trimming cost V 5 bases and J 7 bases; bases outside gene matches: 4. Germline V gene lookup returns CDR1 MNHEY and CDR2 SMNVEV (reference sequence). The CDR3 nucleotides are TGTGCCAGCAGTCAGGGGGCGGGGGAGCAGTACTTC. Its translation: CASSQGAGEQYF.

The chain couples TRBV7-8 to TRBJ1-1; D gene ambiguous. Germline V gives CDR1 SGHVS, CDR2 FQNEAQ. The V gene lost 9 bases and the J gene lost 4 bases, with 6 bases spanning the gap. This CDR3 region has 10 residues. The CDR3 DNA sequence: TGTGCCAGTGGGAGCACTGAAGCTTTCTTT. Its protein product is CASGSTEAFF.

The chain employs TRBV9 and TRBJ1-2; weak D call: TRBD1 (5 bases). Germline-derived CDR1 and CDR2 are SGDLS and YYNGEE. The CDR3 is 14 residues long. V lost 6 bases and J 5 bases, leaving 17 bases between the germline ends. The CDR3 reads CASIDPFRQYGYTF. The CDR3 DNA reads as TGTGCCAGCATCGACCCCTTTCGACAGTATGGCTACACCTTC.

The chain couples TRBV6-6 to TRBJ2-3; 7 bases agree with TRBD2. The germline CDR1 and CDR2 sequences are MNHNY and SVGAGI (reference sequence). The CDR3 is made up of 15 amino acids. Trimming cost V 3 bases and J 1 base; bases outside gene matches: 4. The CDR3 bases are TGTGCCAGCAGTTATGGGGCGGGAGGCACAGATACGCAGTATTTT. Amino acid sequence: CASSYGAGGTDTQYF.

The gene calls are TRBV5-1 and TRBJ2-3, with D possibly matching TRBD1 (6 bases). There are 12 residues in the CDR3. Trimming shortened V by 3 bases and J by 14 bases, and 16 bases separated the two germline ends. CDR1 is SGHRS, CDR2 YFSETQ, per germline. The CDR3 DNA is TGCGCCAGCAGCTACCTTTACAGGGATATGTATTTT. Protein product: CASSYLYRDMYF.

The chain carries TRBV9 and TRBJ1-2; 10 positions agree with TRBD1. The CDR3 consists of 15 residues. J gave up 4 bases and V 3 bases, and 6 bases lay outside the gene matches. CDR1 is SGDLS, CDR2 YYNGEE, per germline. CDR3 bases: TGTGCCAGCAGCGAACAGACAGGGGGCAGCTATGGCTACACCTTC. This translates into CASSEQTGGSYGYTF.